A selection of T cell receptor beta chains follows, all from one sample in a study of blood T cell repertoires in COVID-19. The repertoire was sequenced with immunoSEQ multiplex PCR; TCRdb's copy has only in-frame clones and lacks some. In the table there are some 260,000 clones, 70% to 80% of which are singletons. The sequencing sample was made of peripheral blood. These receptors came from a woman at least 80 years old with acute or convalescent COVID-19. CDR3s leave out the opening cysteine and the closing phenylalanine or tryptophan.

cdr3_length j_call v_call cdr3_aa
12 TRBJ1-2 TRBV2 ASSAGVANYGYT
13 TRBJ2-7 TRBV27 ASSLETSGRDEQY
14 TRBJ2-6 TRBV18 ASSPPGRQWANVLT
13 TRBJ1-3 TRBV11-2 ASRIHGTGGNTIY
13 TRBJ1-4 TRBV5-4 ASSYQGGTNEKLF
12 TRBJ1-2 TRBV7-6 ASSLGTGPYGYT
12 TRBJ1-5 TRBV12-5 ASGLTGIRQPQH
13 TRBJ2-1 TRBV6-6 ASTGGVLTSNEQF
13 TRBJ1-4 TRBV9 ASSVGGRDNEKLF
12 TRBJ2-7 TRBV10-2 ASRNRVGSYEQY
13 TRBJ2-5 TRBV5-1 ASSLPRLAEETQY
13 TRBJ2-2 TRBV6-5 ATHPRTANTGELF
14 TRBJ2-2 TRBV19 ASSIDLGRGTGELF
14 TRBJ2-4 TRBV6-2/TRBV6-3 ASSSGILLAKNIQY
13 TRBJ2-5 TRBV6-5 ASRQGSFEGETQY
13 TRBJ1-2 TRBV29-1 SASTGGRLNYGYT
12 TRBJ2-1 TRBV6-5 ASRRSGRGDEQF
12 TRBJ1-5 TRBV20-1 SASSQGGNQPQH
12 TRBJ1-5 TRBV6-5 ASTPAGTGWAQH
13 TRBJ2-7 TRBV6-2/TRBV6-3 ASSRAGTGAYEQY